The rows below give T cell receptor beta chains drawn from one sample of a study of T cells in Graves' hyperthyroidism and ophthalmopathy. MiXCR was run by TCRdb on the multiplex PCR reads, yielding one entry per CDR3 protein. The sample has around 340,000 distinct CDR3 sequences; approximately 15% are singletons. Sequencing was performed on blood. The source of these receptors is a woman aged 25 to 39 with Graves' hyperthyroidism. CDR3s include the opening cysteine and the closing phenylalanine or tryptophan. The D gene is left open where the match is weak. Expanded clones are given a class, and other clones once, few, many or no size at all.

TRBJ2-3 TRBV14 . few TGTGCCAGCAGCCAACCCCACACAGATACGCAGTATTTT CASSQPHTDTQYF
TRBJ2-1 TRBV29-1 TRBD2 many TGCAGCGTTGAGGAGGGAGGGAATGAGCAGTTCTTC CSVEEGGNEQFF
TRBJ2-7 TRBV5-1 . many TGCGCCAGCAGCCAAACACAGGGAAGGGGCGAGCAGTACTTC CASSQTQGRGEQYF
TRBJ1-5 TRBV14 TRBD1 . TGTGCCAGCAGCCAATCAGGGGGGAATCAGCCCCAGCATTTT CASSQSGGNQPQHF
TRBJ2-7 TRBV10-3 . many TGTGCCATCAGTGACCCGGACGGGTACGAGCAGTACTTC CAISDPDGYEQYF
TRBJ1-1 TRBV7-2 TRBD1 . TGTGCCAGCAGCTTAAGACAGGGGGCCCCTGAAGCTTTCTTT CASSLRQGAPEAFF
TRBJ1-4 TRBV30 TRBD1 few TGTGCCTGGCGTCGGCCTTTGACAGGGGCCAATCCCACGGGTGAAAAACTGTTTTTT CAWRRPLTGANPTGEKLFF
TRBJ1-5 TRBV12-3/TRBV12-4 . many TGTGCCAGCTCGTTCGGTCCGGTCTATAGCAATCAGCCCCAGCATTTT CASSFGPVYSNQPQHF
TRBJ2-7 TRBV20-1 . many TGCAGTGCTAGAGATCTCATGGGCAGGTCCCACTACGAGCAGTACTTC CSARDLMGRSHYEQYF
TRBJ2-5 TRBV9 TRBD1 . TGTGCCAGCAGCCCAACGACAGGGTTGGAGACCCAGTACTTC CASSPTTGLETQYF
TRBJ2-7 TRBV6-2/TRBV6-3 . many TGTGCCAGCAGTTACTCGTCGCTGGGTACCTACGAGCAGTACTTC CASSYSSLGTYEQYF
TRBJ2-7 TRBV11-2 TRBD1 many TGTGCCAGCAGCCCGGGGACAGCTAACTACGAGCAGTACTTC CASSPGTANYEQYF
TRBJ1-6 TRBV5-1 TRBD1 . TGCGCCAGCAGGGATGACAGGGGTACTTCACCCCTCCACTTT CASRDDRGTSPLHF
TRBJ1-2 TRBV19 TRBD1 many TGTGCCAGTAGCTGGACAGGCGGCGGCTACACCTTC CASSWTGGGYTF
TRBJ2-7 TRBV5-1 . . TGCGCCAGCTCCAAACAGGGTCTCGAGCAGTACTTC CASSKQGLEQYF
TRBJ2-3 TRBV15 TRBD2 many TGTGCCACCAGCAGAGATCATCCGGAGGGAGGGCCAACAGATACGCAGTATTTT CATSRDHPEGGPTDTQYF
TRBJ1-1 TRBV29-1 . many TGCAGCGCTCAGCGGACGGTGAACACTGAAGCTTTCTTT CSAQRTVNTEAFF
TRBJ2-7 TRBV20-1 . . TGCAGTGCTAGCGGCAAAAGCTCCTACGAGCAGTACTTC CSASGKSSYEQYF
TRBJ2-2 TRBV5-1 . few TGCGCCAGCAGATTAGGGGCGGACACCGGGGAGCTGTTTTTT CASRLGADTGELFF
TRBJ1-2 TRBV4-3 . . TGCGCCAGCAGCCAAGATGGCGTCGGAGGCTACACCTTC CASSQDGVGGYTF
TRBJ2-3 TRBV3-1 TRBD2 many TGTGCCAGCAGCCAAGATCGACTAGCGGGTGTCACAGATACGCAGTATTTT CASSQDRLAGVTDTQYF
TRBJ2-7 TRBV7-9 . many TGTGCCAGCAGCTTAGGGCCAGCCTCTGAGCAGTACTTC CASSLGPASEQYF
TRBJ1-3 TRBV7-9 . . TGTGCCAGCAGCTGGGGACTCCCTGGAAACACCATATATTTT CASSWGLPGNTIYF